Given below is one T cell receptor (beta chain) in context. The record originates from a study of blood T cells in healthy people across ages. A second PCR, run for about 6 to 11 cycles, used a sample-barcoded 5' primer plus a J-beta primer mix. In TCRdb, the 5' RACE reads were re-called with MiXCR into one record per CDR3 protein. The sample comprises hundreds of thousands of distinct CDR3 sequences, approximately 30% of which are singletons, and 15% to 18% rests with the top ten. Germline CDR1 reads DFQATT; CDR2 reads SNEGSKA (reference sequence). The CDR3 has 15 residues. V was pared by 3 bases and J by 0 bases, with 8 bases of the junction left unmatched.

Input material: blood. The chain joins TRBV20-1 to TRBJ2-7; 7 nucleotides match TRBD2. This clonotype was obtained from a woman over 75 in good health. CDR3 bases: TGCAGTGCTAGCTTGGCTAGCGGATTCTCCTACGAGCAGTACTTC. It translates to CSASLASGFSYEQYF.